These 5 T cell receptor beta chains share one sample of origin, sequenced in a study of cytomegalovirus exposure and HLA in healthy donors. Measured with immunoSEQ multiplex PCR; TCRdb has only the in-frame clones, and not every one. The table has 100,000 to 120,000 clones, around 89% seen once. The sample was PBMCs. All receptors derive from a woman younger than 45 in good health and CMV-seropositive.

The chain has TRBV4-2 and TRBJ2-7, with TRBD2 as a possible D gene (6 bases). In germline, CDR1 is LGHNA, CDR2 YNFKEQ. The V end lost 0 bases, the J end lost 3 bases, and 12 bases lay between the germline ends. This CDR3 is 15 amino acids long. The CDR3 DNA is TGTGCCAGCAGCCAAGATTGGGGGGTTAACTACGAGCAGTACTTC. The encoded protein is CASSQDWGVNYEQYF.

J is TRBJ2-2 and V is TRBV6-6; 9 bases line up with TRBD1. CDR3 length: 14 residues. The V gene's germline CDR1 is MNHNY and CDR2 SVGAGI (reference sequence). V gave up 4 bases and J gave up 6 bases; unmatched junction bases: 3. This CDR3 reads CASSLQGAAGELFF. DNA for the CDR3: TGTGCCAGCAGTTTACAGGGGGCTGCCGGGGAGCTGTTTTTT.

The rearrangement links TRBV7-9 to TRBJ1-2; D not certain. The V gene lost 4 bases and the J gene lost 8 bases, with 20 bases spanning the gap. This CDR3 spans 15 amino acids. From germline, CDR1 is SEHNR and CDR2 FQNEAQ (reference sequence). CDR3 nucleotide sequence: TGTGCCAGCAGCTCAGTATTAGGCCCCGTACAGGGCTACACCTTC. This gives the protein CASSSVLGPVQGYTF. The whole variable domain, remainder taken from reference TRBV7-9 and TRBJ1-2, is DTGVSQNPRHKITKRGQNVTFRCDPISEHNRLYWYRQTLGQGPEFLTYFQNEAQLEKSRLLSDRFSAERPKGSFSTLEIQRTEQGDSAMYLCASSSVLGPVQGYTFGSGTRLTVV.

The rearrangement uses TRBV5-4 and TRBJ2-5; TRBD1 is a possible D gene (6 bases). Per the germline V gene, CDR1 is SGHNT and CDR2 is YYREEE (reference sequence). Trimming stripped 9 bases from V and 2 bases from J, with 23 bases between. CDR3 length: 16 residues. Here the CDR3 DNA reads TGTGCCACCCAAACCCAGGAACAGGGAAGGCAAGAGACCCAGTACTTC. This sequence encodes CATQTQEQGRQETQYF. The full variable domain, its missing parts supplied by reference TRBV5-4 and TRBJ2-5, is ETGVTQSPTHLIKTRGQQVTLRCSSQSGHNTVSWYQQALGQGPQFIFQYYREEENGRGNFPPRFSGLQFPNYSSELNVNALELDDSALYLCATQTQEQGRQETQYFGPGTRLLVL.

V usage is TRBV18 and J usage is TRBJ2-3; the D is unclear. The germline CDR1 and CDR2 sequences are KGHSH and LQKENI. The V and J ends lost 3 bases and 4 bases respectively, with 8 bases between them. CDR3 length: 13 amino acids. DNA of the CDR3: TGTGCCAGCTCACCCAACCTACCAGATACGCAGTATTTT. Translation gives CASSPNLPDTQYF.